This T cell receptor beta chain was obtained from a study of blood T cells in healthy people across ages. A J-beta primer mix and a sample-barcoded 5' primer were used in a second PCR of about 7 to 12 cycles. Individual samples furnished no less than 2.5 million CDR3-containing paired-end reads apiece. TCRdb re-analysed the 5' RACE reads in MiXCR, keeping a single row per CDR3 protein. This sample has around 1.1 million distinct CDR3 sequences; roughly two fifths occur once, and the top ten carry under 15%. Researchers collected 9 to 10 milliliters of peripheral blood from every single donor. This clonotype came up a few times. As yet, its antigen is unknown. One end of the junction fails to match germline, which may point to a read error. Overall study results and limits: A conclusive naive versus antigen-experienced comparison was prevented by the unsorted PBMCs.

CDR1 MNHNY and CDR2 SVGAGI come from the germline V gene (reference sequence). This CDR3 contains 13 residues. The chain recombines TRBV6-6 with TRBJ2-1; TRBD2 might be the D (5 bases). The source of this sequence is a man aged 18-30 years in good health. Sequenced: blood. The CDR3 nucleotides are TGTGTCAGCAGTTCTAGCCCATACAATGAGCAGTTCTTC. Its protein is CVSSSSPYNEQFF.